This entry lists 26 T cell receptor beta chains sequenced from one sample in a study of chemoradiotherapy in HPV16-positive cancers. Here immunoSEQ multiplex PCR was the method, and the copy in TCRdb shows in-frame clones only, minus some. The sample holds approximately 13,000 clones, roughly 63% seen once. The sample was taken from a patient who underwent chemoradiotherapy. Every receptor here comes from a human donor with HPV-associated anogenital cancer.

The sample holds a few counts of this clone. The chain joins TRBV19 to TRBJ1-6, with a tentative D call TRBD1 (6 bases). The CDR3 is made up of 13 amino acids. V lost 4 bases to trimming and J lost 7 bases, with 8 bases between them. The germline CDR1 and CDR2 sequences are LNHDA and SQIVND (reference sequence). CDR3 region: CASSRRGNSPLHF. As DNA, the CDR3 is TGTGCCAGTAGTAGAAGGGGGAATTCACCCCTCCACTTT.

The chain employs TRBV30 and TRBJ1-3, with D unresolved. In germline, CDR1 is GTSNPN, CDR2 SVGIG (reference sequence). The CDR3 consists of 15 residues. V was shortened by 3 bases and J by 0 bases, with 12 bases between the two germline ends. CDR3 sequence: CAWRGGTYSGNTIYF. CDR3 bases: TGTGCCTGGAGGGGAGGTACCTACTCTGGAAACACCATATATTTT.

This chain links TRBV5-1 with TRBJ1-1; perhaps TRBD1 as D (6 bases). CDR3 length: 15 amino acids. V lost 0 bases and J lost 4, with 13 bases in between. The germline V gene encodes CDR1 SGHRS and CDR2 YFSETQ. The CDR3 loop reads CASSLVSGGATEAFF. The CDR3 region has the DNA TGCGCCAGCAGCTTGGTATCCGGGGGGGCCACTGAAGCTTTCTTT.

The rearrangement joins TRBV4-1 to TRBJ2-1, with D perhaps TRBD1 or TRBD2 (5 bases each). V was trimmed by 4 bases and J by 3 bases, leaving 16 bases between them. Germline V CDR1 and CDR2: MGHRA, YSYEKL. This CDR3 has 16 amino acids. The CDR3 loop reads CASSPSGTESYNEQFF. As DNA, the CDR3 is TGCGCCAGCAGCCCGAGTGGGACGGAGAGCTACAATGAGCAGTTCTTC.

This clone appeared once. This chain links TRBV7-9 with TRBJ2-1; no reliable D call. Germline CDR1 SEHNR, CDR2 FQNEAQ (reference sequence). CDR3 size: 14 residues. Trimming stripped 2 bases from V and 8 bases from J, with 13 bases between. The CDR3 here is CASSLFGPPDEQFF. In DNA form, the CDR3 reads TGTGCCAGCAGCTTATTCGGGCCCCCAGATGAGCAGTTCTTC. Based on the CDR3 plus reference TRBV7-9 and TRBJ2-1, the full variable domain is DTGVSQNPRHKITKRGQNVTFRCDPISEHNRLYWYRQTLGQGPEFLTYFQNEAQLEKSRLLSDRFSAERPKGSFSTLEIQRTEQGDSAMYLCASSLFGPPDEQFFGPGTRLTVL.

CDR3 sequence: CASSEATAKNQPQHF. CDR3 in DNA: TGTGCCAGCAGTGAAGCCACAGCAAAAAATCAGCCCCAGCATTTT. V and J are TRBV6-1 and TRBJ1-5, with D unclear. Trimming shortened V by 0 bases and J by 4 bases, and 10 bases separated the two germline ends. This CDR3 contains 15 residues. CDR1 and CDR2 from the germline V gene are MNHNS and SASEGT.

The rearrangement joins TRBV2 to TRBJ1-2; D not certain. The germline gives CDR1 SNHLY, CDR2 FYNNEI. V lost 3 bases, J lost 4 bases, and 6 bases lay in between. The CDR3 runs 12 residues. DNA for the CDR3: TGTGCCAGCAGTGACGCAGGCTATGGCTACACCTTC. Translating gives CASSDAGYGYTF.

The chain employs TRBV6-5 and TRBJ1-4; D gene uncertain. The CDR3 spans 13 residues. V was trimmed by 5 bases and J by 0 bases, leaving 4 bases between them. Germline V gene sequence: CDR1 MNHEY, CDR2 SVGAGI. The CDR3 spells CASSTSTNEKLFF. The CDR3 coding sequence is TGTGCCAGCAGTACTTCAACTAATGAAAAACTGTTTTTT.

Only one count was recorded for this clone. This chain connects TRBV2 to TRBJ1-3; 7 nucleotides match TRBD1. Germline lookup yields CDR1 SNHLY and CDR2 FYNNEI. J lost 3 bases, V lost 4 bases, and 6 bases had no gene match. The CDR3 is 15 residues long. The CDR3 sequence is CASSVDRDIGNTIYF. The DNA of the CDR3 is TGTGCCAGCAGTGTAGACAGGGACATTGGAAACACCATATATTTT.

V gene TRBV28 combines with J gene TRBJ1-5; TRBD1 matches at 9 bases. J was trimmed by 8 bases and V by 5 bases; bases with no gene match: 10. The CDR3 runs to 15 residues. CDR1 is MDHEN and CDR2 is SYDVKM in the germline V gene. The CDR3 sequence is CASSIETGTGKPQHF. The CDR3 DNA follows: TGTGCCAGCAGTATTGAAACCGGGACAGGGAAGCCCCAGCATTTT.

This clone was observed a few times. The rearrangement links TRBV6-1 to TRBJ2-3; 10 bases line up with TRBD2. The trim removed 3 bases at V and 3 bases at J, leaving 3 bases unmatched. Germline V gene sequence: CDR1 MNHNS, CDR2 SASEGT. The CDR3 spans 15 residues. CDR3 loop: CASSDQRGGTDTQYF. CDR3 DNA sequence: TGTGCCAGCAGTGACCAGCGGGGGGGGACAGATACGCAGTATTTT.

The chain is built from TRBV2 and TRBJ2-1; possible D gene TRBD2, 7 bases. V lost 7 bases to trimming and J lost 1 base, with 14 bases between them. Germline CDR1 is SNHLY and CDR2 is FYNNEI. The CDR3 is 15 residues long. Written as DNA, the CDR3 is TGTGCCAGCAACCCGGGGAGGGGGTCCTACAATGAGCAGTTCTTC. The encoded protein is CASNPGRGSYNEQFF.

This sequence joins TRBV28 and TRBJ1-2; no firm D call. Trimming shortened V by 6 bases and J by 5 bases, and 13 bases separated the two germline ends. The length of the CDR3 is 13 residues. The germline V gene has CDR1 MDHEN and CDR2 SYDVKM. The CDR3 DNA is TGTGCCAGCAGCCCCCCGGCAGTGTATGGCTACACCTTC. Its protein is CASSPPAVYGYTF.

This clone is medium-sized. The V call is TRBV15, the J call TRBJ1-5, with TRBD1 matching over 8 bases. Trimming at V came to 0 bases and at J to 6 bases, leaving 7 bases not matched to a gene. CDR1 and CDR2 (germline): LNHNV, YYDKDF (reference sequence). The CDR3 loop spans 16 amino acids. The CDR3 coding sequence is TGTGCCACCAGCAGAGAGGAAGGACAGGGTGGTCAGCCCCAGCATTTT. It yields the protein CATSREEGQGGQPQHF.

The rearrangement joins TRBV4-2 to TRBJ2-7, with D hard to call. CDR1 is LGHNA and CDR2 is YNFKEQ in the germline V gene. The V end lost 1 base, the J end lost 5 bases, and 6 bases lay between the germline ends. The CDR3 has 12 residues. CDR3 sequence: CASSQVEHEQYF. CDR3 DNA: TGTGCCAGCAGCCAAGTCGAGCACGAGCAGTACTTC.

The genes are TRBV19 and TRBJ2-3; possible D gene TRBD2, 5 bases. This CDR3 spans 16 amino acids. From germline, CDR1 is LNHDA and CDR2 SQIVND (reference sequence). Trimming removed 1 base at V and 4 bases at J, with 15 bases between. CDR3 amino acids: CASSIGGSFSADTQYF. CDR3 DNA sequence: TGTGCCAGTAGTATAGGTGGCAGTTTTAGCGCAGATACGCAGTATTTT. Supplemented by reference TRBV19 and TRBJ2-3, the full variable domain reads DGGITQSPKYLFRKEGQNVTLSCEQNLNHDAMYWYRQDPGQGLRLIYYSQIVNDFQKGDIAEGYSVSREKKESFPLTVTSAQKNPTAFYLCASSIGGSFSADTQYFGPGTRLTVL.

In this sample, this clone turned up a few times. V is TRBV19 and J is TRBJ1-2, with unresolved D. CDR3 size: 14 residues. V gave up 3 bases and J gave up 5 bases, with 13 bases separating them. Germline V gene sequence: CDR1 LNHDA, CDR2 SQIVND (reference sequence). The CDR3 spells CASSIGPLEYGYTF. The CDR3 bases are TGTGCCAGTAGTATTGGCCCTTTGGAGTATGGCTACACCTTC.

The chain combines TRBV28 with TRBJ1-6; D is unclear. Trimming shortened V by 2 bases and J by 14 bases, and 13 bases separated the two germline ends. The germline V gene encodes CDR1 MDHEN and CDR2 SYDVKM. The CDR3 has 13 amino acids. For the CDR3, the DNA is TGTGCCAGCAGTTTACGGCAGGTTAAGTCCCTCCACTTT. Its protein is CASSLRQVKSLHF.

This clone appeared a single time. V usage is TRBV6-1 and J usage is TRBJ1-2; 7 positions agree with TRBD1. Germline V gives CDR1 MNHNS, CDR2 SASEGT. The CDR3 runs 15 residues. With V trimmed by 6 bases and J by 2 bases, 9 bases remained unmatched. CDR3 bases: TGTGCCAGCAGGGAGGGACAGCCTTTCAACTATGGCTACACCTTC. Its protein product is CASREGQPFNYGYTF.

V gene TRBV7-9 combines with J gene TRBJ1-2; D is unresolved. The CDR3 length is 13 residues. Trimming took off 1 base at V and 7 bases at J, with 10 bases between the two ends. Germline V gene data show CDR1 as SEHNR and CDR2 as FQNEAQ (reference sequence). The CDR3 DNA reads TGTGCCAGCAGCTTAGATGTAAAAGGTGGCTACACCTTC. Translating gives CASSLDVKGGYTF.

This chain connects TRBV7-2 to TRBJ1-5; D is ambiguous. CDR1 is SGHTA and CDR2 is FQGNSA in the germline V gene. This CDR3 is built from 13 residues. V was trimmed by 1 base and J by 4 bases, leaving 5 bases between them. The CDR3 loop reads CASSLDGNQPQHF. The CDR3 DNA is TGTGCCAGCAGCTTAGACGGGAATCAGCCCCAGCATTTT.

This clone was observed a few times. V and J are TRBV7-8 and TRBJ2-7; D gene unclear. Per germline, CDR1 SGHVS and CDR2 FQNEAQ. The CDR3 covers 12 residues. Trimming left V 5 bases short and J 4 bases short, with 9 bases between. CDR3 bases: TGTGCCAGCAGCCCGACGATATACGAGCAGTACTTC. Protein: CASSPTIYEQYF.

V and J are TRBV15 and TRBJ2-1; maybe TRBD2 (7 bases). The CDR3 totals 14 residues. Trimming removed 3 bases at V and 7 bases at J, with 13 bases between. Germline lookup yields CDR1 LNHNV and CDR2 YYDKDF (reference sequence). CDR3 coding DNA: TGTGCCACCAGCAGTGGGGGGGCGCAAAATGAGCAGTTCTTC. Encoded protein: CATSSGGAQNEQFF.

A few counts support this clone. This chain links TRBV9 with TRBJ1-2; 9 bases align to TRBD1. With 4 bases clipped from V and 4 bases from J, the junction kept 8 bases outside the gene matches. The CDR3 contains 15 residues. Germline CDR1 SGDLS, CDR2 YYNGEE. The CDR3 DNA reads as TGTGCCAGCAGCCCCTGGACAGGGGCGGGCTATGGCTACACCTTC. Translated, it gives CASSPWTGAGYGYTF.

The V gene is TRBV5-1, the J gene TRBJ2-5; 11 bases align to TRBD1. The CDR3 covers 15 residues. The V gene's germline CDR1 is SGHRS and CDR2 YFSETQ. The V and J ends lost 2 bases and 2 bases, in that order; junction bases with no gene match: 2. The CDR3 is CASSFGTGGQETQYF. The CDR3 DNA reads TGCGCCAGCAGCTTCGGGACAGGGGGTCAAGAGACCCAGTACTTC.

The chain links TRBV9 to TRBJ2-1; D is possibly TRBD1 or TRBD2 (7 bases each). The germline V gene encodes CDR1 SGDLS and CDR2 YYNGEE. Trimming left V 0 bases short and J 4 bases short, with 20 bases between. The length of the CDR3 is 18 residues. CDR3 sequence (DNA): TGTGCCAGCAGCGTAGAGGCGGGGAGGGGACAGACTTACAATGAGCAGTTCTTC. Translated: CASSVEAGRGQTYNEQFF.